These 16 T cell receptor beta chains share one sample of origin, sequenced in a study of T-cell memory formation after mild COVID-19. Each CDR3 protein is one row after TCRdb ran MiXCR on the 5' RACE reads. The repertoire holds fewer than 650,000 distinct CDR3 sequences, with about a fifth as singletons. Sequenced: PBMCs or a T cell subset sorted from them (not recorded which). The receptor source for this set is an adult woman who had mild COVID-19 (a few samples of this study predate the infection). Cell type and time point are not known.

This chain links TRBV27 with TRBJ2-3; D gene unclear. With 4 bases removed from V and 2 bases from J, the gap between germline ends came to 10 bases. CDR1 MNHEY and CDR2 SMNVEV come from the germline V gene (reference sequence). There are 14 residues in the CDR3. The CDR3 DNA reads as TGTGCCAGCAGTTCGGCTTACAACACAGATACGCAGTATTTT. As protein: CASSSAYNTDTQYF.

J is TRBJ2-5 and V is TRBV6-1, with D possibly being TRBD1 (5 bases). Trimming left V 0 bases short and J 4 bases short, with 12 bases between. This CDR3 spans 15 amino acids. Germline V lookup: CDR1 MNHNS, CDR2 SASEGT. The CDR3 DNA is TGTGCCAGCAGTGAAGCGCTCAGGGTGGGAGAGACCCAGTACTTC. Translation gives CASSEALRVGETQYF.

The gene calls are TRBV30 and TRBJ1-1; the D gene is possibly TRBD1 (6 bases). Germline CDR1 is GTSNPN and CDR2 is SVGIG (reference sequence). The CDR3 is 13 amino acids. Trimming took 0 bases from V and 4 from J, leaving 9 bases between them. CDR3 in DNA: TGTGCCTGGAGTGTAGGGGGGCTCACTGAAGCTTTCTTT. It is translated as CAWSVGGLTEAFF.

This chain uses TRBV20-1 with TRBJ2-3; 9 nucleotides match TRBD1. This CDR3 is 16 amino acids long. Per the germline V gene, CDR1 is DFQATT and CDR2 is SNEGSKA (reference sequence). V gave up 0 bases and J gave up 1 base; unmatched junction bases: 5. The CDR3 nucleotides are TGCAGTGCTAGAGACCTCCGGGACAGGGGCACAGATACGCAGTATTTT. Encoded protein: CSARDLRDRGTDTQYF.

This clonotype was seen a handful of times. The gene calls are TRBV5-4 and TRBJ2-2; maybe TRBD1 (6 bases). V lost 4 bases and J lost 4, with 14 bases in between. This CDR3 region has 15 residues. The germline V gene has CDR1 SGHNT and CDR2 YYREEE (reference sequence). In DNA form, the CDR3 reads TGTGCCAGCAGCCTACAGACAGGACCCACCGGGGAGCTGTTTTTT. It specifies CASSLQTGPTGELFF.

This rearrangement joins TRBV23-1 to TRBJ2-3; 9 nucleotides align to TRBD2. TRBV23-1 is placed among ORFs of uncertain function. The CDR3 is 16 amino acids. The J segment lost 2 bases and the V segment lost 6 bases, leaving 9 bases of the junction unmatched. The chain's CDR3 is CASSPGSGSPTDTQYF. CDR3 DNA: TGCGCCAGCAGCCCAGGTAGCGGGAGCCCCACAGATACGCAGTATTTT.

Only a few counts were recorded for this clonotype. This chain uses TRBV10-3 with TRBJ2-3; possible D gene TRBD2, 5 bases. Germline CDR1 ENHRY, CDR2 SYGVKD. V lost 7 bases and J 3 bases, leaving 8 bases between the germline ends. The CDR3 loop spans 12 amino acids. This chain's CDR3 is CAITGGTDTQYF. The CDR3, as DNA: TGTGCCATCACGGGCGGGACAGATACGCAGTATTTT.

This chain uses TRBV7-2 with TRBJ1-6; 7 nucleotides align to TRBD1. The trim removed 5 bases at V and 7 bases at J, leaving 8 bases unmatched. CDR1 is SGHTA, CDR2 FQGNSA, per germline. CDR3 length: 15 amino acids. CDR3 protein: CASSPRRGWNSPLHF. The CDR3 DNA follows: TGTGCCAGCAGCCCCCGCAGGGGGTGGAATTCACCCCTCCACTTT.

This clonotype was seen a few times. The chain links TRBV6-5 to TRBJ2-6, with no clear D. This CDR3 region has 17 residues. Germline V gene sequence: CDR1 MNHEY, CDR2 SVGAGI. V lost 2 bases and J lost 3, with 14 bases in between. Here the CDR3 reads CASSYLRRQGGANVLTF. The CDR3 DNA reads TGTGCCAGCAGTTACCTTCGTCGTCAAGGTGGGGCCAACGTCCTGACTTTC.

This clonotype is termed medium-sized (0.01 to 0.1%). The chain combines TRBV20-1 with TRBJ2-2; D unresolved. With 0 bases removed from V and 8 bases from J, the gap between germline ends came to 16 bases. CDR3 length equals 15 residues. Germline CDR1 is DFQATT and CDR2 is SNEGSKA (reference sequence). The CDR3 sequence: CSAREAGGRLGELFF. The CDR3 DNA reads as TGCAGTGCTAGAGAGGCAGGTGGCAGGCTAGGGGAGCTGTTTTTT.

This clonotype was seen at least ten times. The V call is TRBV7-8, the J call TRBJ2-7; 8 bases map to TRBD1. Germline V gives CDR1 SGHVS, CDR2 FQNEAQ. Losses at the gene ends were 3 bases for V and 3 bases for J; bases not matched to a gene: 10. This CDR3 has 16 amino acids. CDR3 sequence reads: CASSFVGGQAIYEQYF. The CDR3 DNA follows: TGTGCCAGCAGCTTCGTTGGGGGACAGGCCATCTACGAGCAGTACTTC.

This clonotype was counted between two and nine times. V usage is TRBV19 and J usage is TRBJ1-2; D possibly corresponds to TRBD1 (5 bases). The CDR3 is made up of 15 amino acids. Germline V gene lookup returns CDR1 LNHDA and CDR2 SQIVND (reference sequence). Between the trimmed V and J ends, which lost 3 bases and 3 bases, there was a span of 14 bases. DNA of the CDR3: TGTGCCAGTAGTATTTCGGACACGCCTTACTATGGCTACACCTTC. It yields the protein CASSISDTPYYGYTF. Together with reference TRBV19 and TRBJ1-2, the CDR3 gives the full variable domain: DGGITQSPKYLFRKEGQNVTLSCEQNLNHDAMYWYRQDPGQGLRLIYYSQIVNDFQKGDIAEGYSVSREKKESFPLTVTSAQKNPTAFYLCASSISDTPYYGYTFGSGTRLTVV.

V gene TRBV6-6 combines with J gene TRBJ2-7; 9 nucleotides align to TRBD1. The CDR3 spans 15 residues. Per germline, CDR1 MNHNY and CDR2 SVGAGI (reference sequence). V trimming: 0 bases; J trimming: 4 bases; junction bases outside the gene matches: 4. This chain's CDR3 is CASSYSNRGPYEQYF. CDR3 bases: TGTGCCAGCAGTTACTCGAACAGGGGGCCGTACGAGCAGTACTTC.

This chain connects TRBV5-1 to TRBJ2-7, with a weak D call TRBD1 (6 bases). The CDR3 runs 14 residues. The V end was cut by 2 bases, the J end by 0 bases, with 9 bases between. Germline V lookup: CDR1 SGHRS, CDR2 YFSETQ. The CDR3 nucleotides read TGCGCCAGCAGCTTAGGACAGAACTCCTACGAGCAGTACTTC. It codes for CASSLGQNSYEQYF. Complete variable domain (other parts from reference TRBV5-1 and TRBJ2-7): KAGVTQTPRYLIKTRGQQVTLSCSPISGHRSVSWYQQTPGQGLQFLFEYFSETQRNKGNFPGRFSGRQFSNSRSEMNVSTLELGDSALYLCASSLGQNSYEQYFGPGTRLTVT.

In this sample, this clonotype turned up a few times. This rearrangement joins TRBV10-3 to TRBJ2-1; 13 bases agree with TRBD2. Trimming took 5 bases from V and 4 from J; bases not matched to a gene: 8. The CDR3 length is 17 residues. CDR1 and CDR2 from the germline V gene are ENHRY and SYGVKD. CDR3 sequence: CAISRTSGRFAYNEQFF. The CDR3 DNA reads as TGTGCCATCAGTAGGACTAGCGGGAGATTCGCGTACAATGAGCAGTTCTTC.

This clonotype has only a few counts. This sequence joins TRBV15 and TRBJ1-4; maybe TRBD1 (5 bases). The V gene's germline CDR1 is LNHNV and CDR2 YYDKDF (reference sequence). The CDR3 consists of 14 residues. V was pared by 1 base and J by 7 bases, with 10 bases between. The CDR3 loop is CATSRGYGTEKLFF. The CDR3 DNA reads TGTGCCACCAGCAGAGGGTACGGGACTGAAAAACTGTTTTTT. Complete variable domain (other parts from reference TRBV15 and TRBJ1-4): DAMVIQNPRYQVTQFGKPVTLSCSQTLNHNVMYWYQQKSSQAPKLLFHYYDKDFNNEADTPDNFQSRRPNTSFCFLDIRSPGLGDTAMYLCATSRGYGTEKLFFGSGTQLSVL.